Presented here are 25 T cell receptor beta chains from one specimen sequenced in a study of blood T cell repertoires in COVID-19. Using immunoSEQ multiplex PCR, the repertoire was profiled, and TCRdb retains in-frame clones only, with some absent. This sample has roughly 500,000 clones; roughly nine tenths occur once, and the top ten carry over 0.7%. Sequencing was performed on peripheral blood. The receptors were gathered from a man in his late teens or twenties with COVID-19, enrolled during active disease.

This chain's CDR3 is CASSQDQGDGNYGYTF. The CDR3 nucleotides are TGTGCCAGCAGCCAAGATCAGGGGGACGGCAACTATGGCTACACCTTC. The rearrangement uses TRBV4-2 and TRBJ1-2, with 7 bases identical to TRBD1. The CDR3 loop spans 16 amino acids. Losses at the gene ends were 0 bases for V and 2 bases for J; bases not matched to a gene: 6. The V gene's germline CDR1 is LGHNA and CDR2 YNFKEQ.

V gene TRBV2 combines with J gene TRBJ2-1, with D possibly TRBD2 on 6 matching bases. The CDR3 sequence is 13 residues long. Germline lookup yields CDR1 SNHLY and CDR2 FYNNEI. Trimming removed 3 bases at V and 8 bases at J, with 11 bases between. The CDR3, as DNA: TGTGCCAGCAGTGATCCGGGCGGGGATGAGCAGTTCTTC. Amino acids: CASSDPGGDEQFF.

The sample holds a few counts of this clone. The CDR3 bases are TGTGCCAGTTCCCTATCATACAATGAGCAGTTCTTC. Translating gives CASSLSYNEQFF. The chain employs TRBV19 and TRBJ2-1; no clear D gene. The CDR3 is 12 amino acids. Germline V gene sequence: CDR1 LNHDA, CDR2 SQIVND (reference sequence). Trimming shortened V by 8 bases and J by 4 bases, and 9 bases separated the two germline ends.

This chain links TRBV6-5 with TRBJ1-1, with a weak D call TRBD1 (5 bases). Germline V gives CDR1 MNHEY, CDR2 SVGAGI. The V and J ends lost 8 bases and 3 bases respectively, with 19 bases between them. The CDR3 extends over 15 amino acids. CDR3 DNA: TGTGCCAGCCGCATCTTTGTTACGACAGACACTGAAGCTTTCTTT. Protein product: CASRIFVTTDTEAFF.

The chain uses TRBV3-1 (or the pseudogene TRBV3-2) and TRBJ2-1; the match to TRBD2 covers 10 bases. The junction had 4 bases not matched to a gene; V was cut back by 7 bases and J by 4 bases. This CDR3 region has 14 residues. Germline CDR1 LGHDT, CDR2 YNNKEL (reference sequence). CDR3: CASTGTSAYNEQFF. The CDR3 region has the DNA TGTGCCAGCACCGGGACTAGCGCATACAATGAGCAGTTCTTC.

The chain recombines TRBV7-9 with TRBJ2-5; D is perhaps TRBD2 (7 bases). Trimming cost V 1 base and J 4 bases, with 16 bases left between them. Germline-derived CDR1 and CDR2 are SEHNR and FQNEAQ (reference sequence). The CDR3 is made up of 16 amino acids. The CDR3 bases are TGTGCCAGCAGCTTAGTCGTCTTTAGGGGGGGAGAGACCCAGTACTTC. The encoded protein is CASSLVVFRGGETQYF.

The chain combines TRBV15 with TRBJ2-7; 9 nucleotides match TRBD2. Germline CDR1 reads LNHNV; CDR2 reads YYDKDF (reference sequence). J gave up 0 bases and V 1 base, and 1 base lay outside the gene matches. This CDR3 is 15 amino acids long. CDR3: CATSRGLAASYEQYF. Here the CDR3 DNA reads TGTGCCACCAGCAGAGGACTAGCGGCCTCCTACGAGCAGTACTTC.

The chain couples TRBV6-4 to TRBJ2-1; D may be TRBD1 (5 bases). Germline V CDR1 and CDR2: MRHNA, SNTAGT. The V end lost 3 bases, the J end lost 0 bases, and 12 bases lay between the germline ends. This CDR3 comprises 16 residues. In nucleotides, the CDR3 is TGTGCCAGCAGTGAGTTCCAACAGGACTCCTACAATGAGCAGTTCTTC. It codes for CASSEFQQDSYNEQFF.

The chain employs TRBV10-2 and TRBJ2-5; 12 bases are shared with TRBD2. Germline CDR1 is WSHSY and CDR2 is SAAADI. V was pared by 5 bases and J by 4 bases, with 5 bases of the junction left unmatched. This CDR3 is 15 amino acids long. In DNA, the CDR3 is TGCGCCAGCAGTCCCGGACTAGCGGGGTCAGAGACCCAGTACTTC. Translating gives CASSPGLAGSETQYF.

V and J are TRBV2 and TRBJ2-1; TRBD2 agrees at 9 bases. The ends lost 7 bases at V and 6 bases at J; junction bases unmatched: 13. This CDR3 region has 16 residues. Germline V gene sequence: CDR1 SNHLY, CDR2 FYNNEI. CDR3 residues: CASIIYLGLASNEQFF. The CDR3 DNA sequence: TGTGCCAGCATTATCTACCTGGGACTAGCTAGCAATGAGCAGTTCTTC.

This chain joins TRBV2 and TRBJ1-6; D is unresolved. Germline CDR1 reads SNHLY; CDR2 reads FYNNEI. This CDR3 is built from 15 residues. Trimming stripped 6 bases from V and 3 bases from J, with 12 bases between. CDR3 sequence reads: CASRLRDNYNSPLHF. DNA of the CDR3: TGTGCCAGCAGACTCCGGGATAACTATAATTCACCCCTCCACTTT.

The V gene is TRBV9, the J gene TRBJ1-2; no reliable D call. V shed 0 bases and J shed 4 bases, with 7 bases lying between them. Germline V CDR1 and CDR2: SGDLS, YYNGEE. This CDR3 region has 13 residues. The CDR3 DNA sequence: TGTGCCAGCAGCGTAGGGAGGGTCTATGGCTACACCTTC. Residues: CASSVGRVYGYTF.

This clone was counted only a few times. The genes are TRBV4-1 and TRBJ2-7, with D tentatively TRBD1 (6 bases). Looked up from germline, CDR1 is MGHRA and CDR2 is YSYEKL. The CDR3 contains 15 residues. V lost 0 bases, J lost 0 bases, and 9 bases lay in between. The CDR3 region is CASSQEIQGSYEQYF. CDR3 nucleotides: TGCGCCAGCAGCCAAGAAATACAGGGCTCCTACGAGCAGTACTTC.

The chain employs TRBV5-4 and TRBJ2-6; D gene uncertain. CDR1 and CDR2 from the germline V gene are SGHNT and YYREEE (reference sequence). With 6 bases removed from V and 0 bases from J, the gap between germline ends came to 10 bases. This CDR3 region has 15 residues. The CDR3 DNA reads TGTGCCAGCACCCTGCGGCGCTCTGGGGCCAACGTCCTGACTTTC. Translating it yields CASTLRRSGANVLTF. Filled out from reference TRBV5-4 and TRBJ2-6, the complete variable domain reads ETGVTQSPTHLIKTRGQQVTLRCSSQSGHNTVSWYQQALGQGPQFIFQYYREEENGRGNFPPRFSGLQFPNYSSELNVNALELDDSALYLCASTLRRSGANVLTFGAGSRLTVL.

The chain has TRBV15 and TRBJ1-3; weak D call: TRBD1 (5 bases). Looked up from germline, CDR1 is LNHNV and CDR2 is YYDKDF (reference sequence). V dropped 4 bases and J dropped 6 bases, with 10 bases sitting between them. This CDR3 region has 13 residues. The CDR3 nucleotides are TGTGCCACCAGCAACACAGGAGTAAACACCATATATTTT. Translation gives CATSNTGVNTIYF. Full variable domain (missing parts from reference TRBV15 and TRBJ1-3): DAMVIQNPRYQVTQFGKPVTLSCSQTLNHNVMYWYQQKSSQAPKLLFHYYDKDFNNEADTPDNFQSRRPNTSFCFLDIRSPGLGDTAMYLCATSNTGVNTIYFGEGSWLTVV.

A remark on this clone: One end of the junction fails to match germline, which may point to a read error. This chain links TRBV3-1 (or the pseudogene TRBV3-2) with TRBJ2-1; TRBD2 agrees at 7 bases. CDR1 is LGHDT and CDR2 is YNNKEL in the germline V gene (reference sequence). CDR3 length: 13 residues. The CDR3 DNA sequence: TGTGCCAGCAGCCAAGGGGTGGGAGGGGCGGTACTCTTC. It encodes CASSQGVGGAVLF.

The CDR3 here is CASSLDVRGSDTQYF. The CDR3 nucleotides are TGTGCCAGCAGCTTAGATGTCAGGGGTTCAGATACGCAGTATTTT. The J gene is TRBJ2-3, the V gene TRBV7-2; D possibly corresponds to TRBD1 (6 bases). Germline-derived CDR1 and CDR2 are SGHTA and FQGNSA. Trimming removed 1 base from V and 4 bases from J, with 12 bases in between. The length of the CDR3 is 15 residues.

The CDR3 coding sequence is TGCGCCAGCAGCTTGGGTCCAGCGGGAGAGTCCTACGAGCAGTACTTC. Protein sequence: CASSLGPAGESYEQYF. The chain combines TRBV5-1 with TRBJ2-7; the match to TRBD2 covers 8 bases. V dropped 0 bases and J dropped 1; count of bases not matched to a gene: 6. The CDR3 has 16 amino acids. Germline CDR1 and CDR2: SGHRS and YFSETQ.

This chain links TRBV15 with TRBJ2-5; D uncertain. Trimming removed 4 bases from V and 7 bases from J, with 13 bases in between. Germline CDR1 LNHNV, CDR2 YYDKDF (reference sequence). The length of the CDR3 is 13 residues. CDR3 region: CATSTTETWTQYF. In DNA form, the CDR3 reads TGTGCCACCAGCACGACGGAGACCTGGACCCAGTACTTC.

The chain carries TRBV7-9 and TRBJ2-6, with 7 bases that match TRBD1. The CDR3 extends over 16 amino acids. The germline CDR1 and CDR2 sequences are SEHNR and FQNEAQ (reference sequence). V gave up 5 bases and J gave up 3 bases; unmatched junction bases: 7. Here the CDR3 DNA reads TGTGCCAGCAGCGGGGACAGAAACTATGGGGCCAACGTCCTGACTTTC. It specifies CASSGDRNYGANVLTF. The entire variable domain, with the rest obtained from reference TRBV7-9 and TRBJ2-6, is as follows: DTGVSQNPRHKITKRGQNVTFRCDPISEHNRLYWYRQTLGQGPEFLTYFQNEAQLEKSRLLSDRFSAERPKGSFSTLEIQRTEQGDSAMYLCASSGDRNYGANVLTFGAGSRLTVL.

The gene calls are TRBV5-4 and TRBJ2-5, with TRBD1 as a possible D gene (6 bases). Germline CDR1 and CDR2: SGHNT and YYREEE (reference sequence). The CDR3 extends over 14 amino acids. The V and J ends lost 5 bases and 3 bases respectively, with 14 bases between them. The CDR3, as DNA: TGTGCCAGCAGTAACCAGGGGATAGAAGAGACCCAGTACTTC. Amino acids: CASSNQGIEETQYF.

V gene TRBV4-2 combines with J gene TRBJ2-1; maybe TRBD2 (5 bases). The V gene lost 4 bases and the J gene lost 2 bases, with 12 bases spanning the gap. Germline V gene data show CDR1 as LGHNA and CDR2 as YNFKEQ. This CDR3 region has 15 residues. CDR3 sequence (DNA): TGTGCCAGCAGCCCAAGAAACGGGACCTACAATGAGCAGTTCTTC. Protein sequence: CASSPRNGTYNEQFF.

In this sample, this clone turned up once. CDR3 nucleotide sequence: TGTGCCAGTAACCGGAGACAGCGTAACTATGGCTACACCTTC. It is translated as CASNRRQRNYGYTF. The chain carries TRBV19 and TRBJ1-2; D perhaps matches TRBD1 (5 bases). V lost 7 bases, J lost 1 base, and 13 bases lay in between. Germline V lookup: CDR1 LNHDA, CDR2 SQIVND (reference sequence). The CDR3 is 14 residues long.

This rearrangement joins TRBV10-1 to TRBJ2-7; TRBD2 agrees at 13 bases. Unmatched junction bases numbered 5, after V lost 6 bases and J lost 6 bases. This CDR3 is built from 14 residues. The germline gives CDR1 WNHNN, CDR2 SYGVQD (reference sequence). The DNA of the CDR3 is TGCGCCAGCAGCGGACTAGCGGGAGCCGGCGAGCAGTACTTC. Translated: CASSGLAGAGEQYF.

The CDR3 spells CASSTRGQPQHF. The CDR3 nucleotides are TGTGCCAGTAGTACTCGGGGACAGCCCCAGCATTTT. The chain employs TRBV19 and TRBJ1-5; D is unclear. V lost 4 bases to trimming and J lost 7 bases, with 8 bases between them. This CDR3 is 12 amino acids long. Germline V CDR1 and CDR2: LNHDA, SQIVND (reference sequence).